This TCR beta chain was captured in a study of blood T cell repertoires in COVID-19. Study-level information: Spain, Italy and the United States supplied samples that represented acute and convalescent COVID-19. PBMCs, B-cell-depleted T cells, or T cells were the source of the cDNA or gDNA that made up the material.

This clone was seen a handful of times. As handled by the study authors: Reference gene primer amplification gave estimated nucleated cell counts. Only in-frame clones appear in the TCRdb table, and some are missing; sequencing was by immunoSEQ multiplex PCR. V and J calls and clone size are copied from that table; D and trimming were computed from the DNA. The sample has over 60,000 clones; more than 75% are singletons. With 6 bases clipped from V and 2 bases from J, the junction kept 8 bases outside the gene matches. The V gene's germline CDR1 is GTSNPN and CDR2 SVGIG (reference sequence). The CDR3 covers 15 residues.

The source material was peripheral blood. The rearrangement links TRBV30 to TRBJ2-2, with TRBD1 identical over 8 bases. The source is a human donor in a cohort sampled during active COVID-19. CDR3 residues: CACPDRGINTGELFF. CDR3 in DNA: TGTGCCTGCCCCGACAGGGGAATTAACACCGGGGAGCTGTTTTTT.